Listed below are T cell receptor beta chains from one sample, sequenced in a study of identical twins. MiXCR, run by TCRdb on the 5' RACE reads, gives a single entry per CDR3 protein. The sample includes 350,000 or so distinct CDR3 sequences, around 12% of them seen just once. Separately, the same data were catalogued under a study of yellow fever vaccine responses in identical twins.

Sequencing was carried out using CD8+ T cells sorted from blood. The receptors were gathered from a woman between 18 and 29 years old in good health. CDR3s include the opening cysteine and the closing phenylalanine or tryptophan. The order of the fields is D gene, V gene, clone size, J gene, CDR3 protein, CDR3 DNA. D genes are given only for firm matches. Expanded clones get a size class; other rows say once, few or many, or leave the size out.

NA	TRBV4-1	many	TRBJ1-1	CASSQEIARDTEAFF	TGCGCCAGCAGCCAAGAGATCGCCAGGGACACTGAAGCTTTCTTT
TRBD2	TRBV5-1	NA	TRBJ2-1	CASSLGLAGPSSYNEQFF	TGCGCCAGCAGCTTGGGTCTAGCGGGGCCGAGCTCCTACAATGAGCAGTTCTTC
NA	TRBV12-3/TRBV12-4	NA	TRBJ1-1	CASSLRGGPTEAFF	TGTGCCAGCAGTTTACGTGGCGGCCCTACTGAAGCTTTCTTT
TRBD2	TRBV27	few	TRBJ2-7	CASRRGGIAGSEQYF	TGTGCCAGCAGACGGGGGGGGATAGCGGGAAGCGAGCAGTACTTC
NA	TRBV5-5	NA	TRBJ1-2	CASSPDRSFNYGYTF	TGTGCCAGCAGCCCCGACAGGTCTTTTAACTATGGCTACACCTTC
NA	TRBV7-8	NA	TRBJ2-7	CASSLGTWIGEQYF	TGTGCCAGCAGCTTAGGGACATGGATCGGCGAGCAGTACTTC
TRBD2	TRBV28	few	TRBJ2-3	CASSPGLAGAHTDTQYF	TGTGCCAGCAGCCCGGGACTAGCGGGGGCACACACAGATACGCAGTATTTT
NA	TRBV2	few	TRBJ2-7	CASLGQTIYEQYF	TGTGCCAGTCTTGGACAGACGATCTACGAGCAGTACTTC
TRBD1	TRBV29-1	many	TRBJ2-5	CSVERGQGDVETQYF	TGCAGCGTTGAACGTGGGCAGGGGGACGTGGAGACCCAGTACTTC
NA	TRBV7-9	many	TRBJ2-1	CASSRDSYNEQFF	TGTGCCAGCAGCCGCGACTCCTACAATGAGCAGTTCTTC
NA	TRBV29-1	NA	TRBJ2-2	CSVWVRITGPGELFF	TGCAGCGTATGGGTTAGAATAACAGGACCCGGGGAGCTGTTTTTT
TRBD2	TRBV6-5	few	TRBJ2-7	CASSSWTSGRSHEQYF	TGTGCCAGCAGTTCCTGGACTAGCGGGAGATCCCACGAGCAGTACTTC
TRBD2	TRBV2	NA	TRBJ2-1	CTSSLGTSGGPSYNEQFF	TGTACCAGCAGTTTAGGGACTAGCGGGGGACCCTCCTACAATGAGCAGTTCTTC
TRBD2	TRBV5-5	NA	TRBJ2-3	CASSLKSGEGSTDTQYF	TGTGCCAGCAGCTTGAAATCGGGGGAGGGGAGCACAGATACGCAGTATTTT
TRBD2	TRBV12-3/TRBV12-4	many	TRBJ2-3	CASSPSGDTQYF	TGTGCCAGCAGTCCTAGCGGGGATACGCAGTATTTT
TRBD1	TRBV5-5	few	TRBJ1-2	CASSYGQATGYTF	TGTGCCAGCAGCTATGGACAGGCGACTGGCTACACCTTC
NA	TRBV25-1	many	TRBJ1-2	CASSGGPGYTF	TGTGCCAGCAGTGGGGGTCCTGGCTACACCTTC
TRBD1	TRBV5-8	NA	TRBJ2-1	CASSLGQVAHINEQFF	TGTGCCAGCAGCTTAGGACAGGTCGCACACATCAATGAGCAGTTCTTC
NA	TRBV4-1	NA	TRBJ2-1	CASSQNSVDEQFF	TGCGCCAGCAGCCAAAATAGCGTCGATGAGCAGTTCTTC
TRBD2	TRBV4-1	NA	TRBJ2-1	CASSRTSGNRPYNEQFF	TGCGCCAGCAGCCGGACTAGCGGGAATCGGCCCTACAATGAGCAGTTCTTC
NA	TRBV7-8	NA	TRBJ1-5	CASSSRRPGPKDGDQPQHF	TGTGCCAGCAGCTCTCGCCGTCCGGGGCCTAAGGACGGGGATCAGCCCCAGCATTTT
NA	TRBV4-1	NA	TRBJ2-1	CASSLRTARSSYNEQFF	TGCGCCAGCAGCCTTCGGACAGCCAGAAGCTCCTACAATGAGCAGTTCTTC
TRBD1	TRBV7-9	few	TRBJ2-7	CASSRPGQALYEQYF	TGTGCCAGCAGCCGGCCGGGACAGGCCCTATACGAGCAGTACTTC
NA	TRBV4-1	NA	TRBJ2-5	CASSPRLWKTQYF	TGCGCCAGCAGCCCCCGGCTTTGGAAGACCCAGTACTTC
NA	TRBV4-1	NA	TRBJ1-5	CASSQDGWSGEDQPQHF	TGCGCCAGCAGCCAAGATGGGTGGTCCGGGGAAGATCAGCCCCAGCATTTT
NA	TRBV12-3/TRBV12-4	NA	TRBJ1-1	CASSLRLEAFF	TGTGCCAGCAGTTTAAGACTGGAAGCTTTCTTT
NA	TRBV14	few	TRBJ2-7	CASSGRGLEQYF	TGTGCCAGCAGCGGGAGAGGGCTCGAGCAGTACTTC
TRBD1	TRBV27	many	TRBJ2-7	CASSTPGQGNEQYF	TGTGCCAGCAGTACACCGGGACAGGGAAATGAGCAGTACTTC
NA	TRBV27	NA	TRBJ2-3	CASSFTGLVNTQYF	TGTGCCAGCAGTTTTACAGGGTTGGTAAATACGCAGTATTTT
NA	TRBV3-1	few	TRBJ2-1	CASSPYRERYNEQFF	TGTGCCAGCAGCCCCTACAGGGAGCGCTACAATGAGCAGTTCTTC
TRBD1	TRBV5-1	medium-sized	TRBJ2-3	CASSWTGGPSTDTQYF	TGCGCCAGCAGCTGGACAGGGGGGCCTAGCACAGATACGCAGTATTTT
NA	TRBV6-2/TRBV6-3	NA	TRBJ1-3	CASSYEGSANTIYF	TGTGCCAGCAGTTACGAGGGGAGTGCAAACACCATATATTTT
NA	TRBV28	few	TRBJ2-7	CASNMGPNPPYEQYF	TGTGCCAGCAACATGGGACCGAACCCCCCCTACGAGCAGTACTTC
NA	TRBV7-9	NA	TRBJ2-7	CASSFPGEGRNEQYF	TGTGCCAGCAGCTTCCCTGGAGAGGGCCGGAACGAGCAGTACTTC
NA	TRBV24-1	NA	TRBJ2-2	CATGGVGTGELFF	TGTGCCACCGGAGGGGTCGGCACCGGGGAGCTGTTTTTT
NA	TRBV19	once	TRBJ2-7	CASSMGTSYEQYF	TGTGCCAGCTCAATGGGGACCTCCTACGAGCAGTACTTC
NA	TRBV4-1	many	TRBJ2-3	CASSQEALTDTQYF	TGCGCCAGCAGCCAAGAGGCTCTCACGGATACGCAGTATTTT
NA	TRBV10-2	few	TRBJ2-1	CASSEVGGGRNNEQFF	TGCGCCAGCAGTGAGGTTGGAGGGGGGAGGAACAATGAGCAGTTCTTC
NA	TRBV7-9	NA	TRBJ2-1	CASSSGTVPGEQFF	TGTGCCAGCAGCTCTGGAACTGTTCCCGGTGAGCAGTTCTTC
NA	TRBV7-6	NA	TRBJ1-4	CASSLESGLNEKLFF	TGTGCCAGCAGCTTAGAGTCAGGGCTGAATGAAAAACTGTTTTTT
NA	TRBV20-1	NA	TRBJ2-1	CSARDTSGTSLNEQFF	TGCAGTGCTAGAGATACGAGTGGGACTTCCCTCAATGAGCAGTTCTTC
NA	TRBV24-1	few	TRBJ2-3	CATSVTRSDTQYF	TGTGCCACCAGTGTTACGCGGAGCGATACGCAGTATTTT
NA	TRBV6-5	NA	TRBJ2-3	CASSYSREYRVTDTQYF	TGTGCCAGCAGTTACTCGAGAGAGTATAGGGTCACAGATACGCAGTATTTT
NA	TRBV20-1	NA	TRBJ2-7	CSAIKRLGYEQYF	TGCAGTGCTATCAAGAGGTTGGGATACGAGCAGTACTTC
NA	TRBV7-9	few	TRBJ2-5	CASSSGSFQETQYF	TGTGCCAGCAGTTCCGGTTCTTTTCAAGAGACCCAGTACTTC
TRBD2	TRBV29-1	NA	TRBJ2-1	CSVEGTSGVSYSYNEQFF	TGCAGCGTTGAGGGGACTAGCGGGGTATCTTACTCCTACAATGAGCAGTTCTTC
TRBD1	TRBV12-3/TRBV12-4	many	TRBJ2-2	CASSRMRTGRNTGELFF	TGTGCCAGCAGTAGAATGAGGACAGGGAGGAACACCGGGGAGCTGTTTTTT
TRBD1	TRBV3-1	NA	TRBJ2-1	CASSQDGGQGNNEQFF	TGTGCCAGCAGCCAAGATGGAGGACAGGGGAACAATGAGCAGTTCTTC
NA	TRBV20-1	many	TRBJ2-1	CSARAASDMGGEQFF	TGCAGTGCTAGAGCTGCTAGCGACATGGGAGGTGAGCAGTTCTTC